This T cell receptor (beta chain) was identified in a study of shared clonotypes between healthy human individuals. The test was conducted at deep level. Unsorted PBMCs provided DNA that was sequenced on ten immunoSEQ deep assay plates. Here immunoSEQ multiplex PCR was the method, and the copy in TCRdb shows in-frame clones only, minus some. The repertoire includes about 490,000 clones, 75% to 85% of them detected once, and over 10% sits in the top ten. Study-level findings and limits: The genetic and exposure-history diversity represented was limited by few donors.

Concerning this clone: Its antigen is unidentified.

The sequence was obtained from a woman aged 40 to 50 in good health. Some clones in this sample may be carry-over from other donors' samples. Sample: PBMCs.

CDR3 nucleotide sequence: TGTGCCAGCAGCCAAGATGAAGGTAGCGGGAGCAATGAGCAGTTCTTC. This codes for CASSQDEGSGSNEQFF. The V call is TRBV7-8, the J call TRBJ2-1, with TRBD2 matching 9 bases. J lost 6 bases, V lost 5 bases, and 11 bases had no gene match. Germline CDR1 is SGHVS and CDR2 is FQNEAQ. CDR3 size: 16 residues.